The 26 T cell receptor beta chains presented below share a single source sample, sequenced in a study of T-cell reconstitution after alpha-beta-depleted transplantation in children. Preparation of the TCRbeta library involved a method that used unique molecular identifiers. TCRdb redid the calling of the PCR reads with MiXCR, one entry per CDR3 protein. Here the sample spans roughly 790,000 distinct CDR3 sequences, approximately 15% being singletons. This material consisted of PBMCs, mostly from graft donor cells, taken 360 days after TCRalphabeta/CD19-depleted stem cell transplant. The receptors come from a male patient between 10 and 17 years old who had a stem cell transplant for acute lymphoblastic leukemia, so the T cells may come from the graft donor.

The J gene is TRBJ2-2, the V gene TRBV7-9, with TRBD2 matching 8 bases. With 5 bases clipped from V and 7 bases from J, the junction kept 9 bases outside the gene matches. Per the germline V gene, CDR1 is SEHNR and CDR2 is FQNEAQ (reference sequence). CDR3 size: 15 residues. The CDR3 region is CASSQQIGTSGELFF. The CDR3 coding sequence is TGTGCCAGCAGCCAACAAATCGGGACTAGCGGGGAGCTGTTTTTT.

V and J are TRBV20-1 and TRBJ1-2, with no clear D. V was pared by 5 bases and J by 8 bases, with 6 bases between. The CDR3 runs to 9 residues. Germline CDR1 reads DFQATT; CDR2 reads SNEGSKA (reference sequence). CDR3 DNA: TGCAGTGCTCCGCGAGGCTACACCTTC. Protein: CSAPRGYTF.

This clonotype has only a few counts. The J gene is TRBJ2-1, the V gene TRBV12-3 or TRBV12-4; no definite D call. This CDR3 comprises 11 residues. V lost 10 bases, J lost 7 bases, and 11 bases lay in between. CDR3 nucleotide sequence: TGTGCCACCACCCAAGGAAATGAGCAGTTCTTC. Translated: CATTQGNEQFF.

This chain uses TRBV27 with TRBJ2-1; TRBD2 matches at 13 bases. V lost 7 bases, J lost 8 bases, and 8 bases stayed unmatched. Per the germline V gene, CDR1 is MNHEY and CDR2 is SMNVEV (reference sequence). The CDR3 runs to 15 residues. The CDR3 nucleotides are TGTGCCAGCACCCACGGGACTAGCGGGATCTATGAGCAGTTCTTC. Translating it yields CASTHGTSGIYEQFF.

The rearrangement links TRBV28 to TRBJ1-5, with 10 bases that match TRBD1. V shed 4 bases and J 3 bases; nucleotides not matched to a gene: 6. CDR3 length: 16 residues. Germline V gene sequence: CDR1 MDHEN, CDR2 SYDVKM. In DNA form, the CDR3 reads TGTGCCAGCAGTTCCCTGGGACAGGGGTACAATCAGCCCCAGCATTTT. It specifies CASSSLGQGYNQPQHF.

Worth noting for this clonotype: The junction does not match germline at one end; this may be a read error. The chain links TRBV7-6 to TRBJ2-7; 8 nucleotides match TRBD1. The length of the CDR3 is 13 residues. Germline loops: CDR1 SGHVS, CDR2 FNYEAQ. The CDR3 here is CASSFGQGYEQNF. Here the CDR3 DNA reads TGTGCCAGCAGCTTCGGACAGGGTTACGAGCAGAACTTC. Drawing the rest from reference TRBV7-6 and TRBJ2-7, the complete variable domain is GAGVSQSPRYKVTKRGQDVALRCDPISGHVSLYWYRQALGQGPEFLTYFNYEAQQDKSGLPNDRFSAERPEGSISTLTIQRTEQRDSAMYRCASSFGQGYEQNFGPGTRLTVT.

V is TRBV12-5 and J is TRBJ2-6; D unresolved. V was trimmed by 0 bases and J by 3 bases, leaving 27 bases between them. The CDR3 contains 22 residues. CDR1 and CDR2 from the germline V gene are LGHNT and FRNRAP. CDR3 protein: CASGLVQGLVLPHSNGANVLTF. The CDR3 region has the DNA TGTGCTAGTGGTTTGGTACAAGGTCTAGTACTTCCCCACTCGAATGGGGCCAACGTCCTGACTTTC.

The CDR3 sequence: CASRPAGTTLYF. For the CDR3, the DNA is TGTGCCAGCAGACCAGCCGGGACTACGCTCTATTTT. The rearrangement uses TRBV7-2 and TRBJ2-3; 7 positions match TRBD2. In germline, CDR1 is SGHTA, CDR2 FQGNSA. The ends lost 6 bases at V and 15 bases at J; junction bases unmatched: 12. The CDR3 extends over 12 amino acids. The entire variable domain, with the rest obtained from reference TRBV7-2 and TRBJ2-3, is as follows: GAGVSQSPSNKVTEKGKDVELRCDPISGHTALYWYRQSLGQGLEFLIYFQGNSAPDKSGLPSDRFSAERTGGSVSTLTIQRTQQEDSAVYLCASRPAGTTLYFGPGTRLTVL.

The chain employs TRBV12-3 or TRBV12-4 and TRBJ2-1, with 8 positions matching TRBD1. The CDR3 spans 16 residues. V dropped 3 bases and J dropped 3; count of bases not matched to a gene: 7. The CDR3 nucleotides read TGTGCCAGCAGTTTTGGCGCGGACAGGGTCTACAATGAGCAGTTCTTC. Amino acid sequence: CASSFGADRVYNEQFF.

The chain employs TRBV7-9 and TRBJ2-3, with D tentatively TRBD2 (5 bases). The CDR3 runs to 16 residues. The ends were cut back, 1 base at V and 2 bases at J, with 13 bases in the middle. The V gene's germline CDR1 is SEHNR and CDR2 FQNEAQ (reference sequence). The CDR3 DNA sequence: TGTGCCAGCAGCTTAGTGGGTAGCGCGACCACAGATACGCAGTATTTT. This translates into CASSLVGSATTDTQYF.

The V gene is TRBV29-1, the J gene TRBJ2-1; D remains ambiguous. V was clipped by 5 bases and J by 0 bases, with 17 bases between them. The CDR3 is 16 amino acids. Looked up from germline, CDR1 is SQVTM and CDR2 is ANQGSEA. This CDR3 reads CSVQTDLQSSYNEQFF. The CDR3 nucleotides read TGCAGCGTTCAGACCGACCTACAGAGCTCCTACAATGAGCAGTTCTTC.

The CDR3 region is CASSLVGQGTYNEQFF. DNA for the CDR3: TGTGCCAGCAGCTTAGTAGGACAGGGAACCTACAATGAGCAGTTCTTC. This chain uses TRBV7-9 with TRBJ2-1; the match to TRBD1 covers 8 bases. The CDR3 length is 16 residues. V lost 1 base, J lost 2 bases, and 4 bases stayed unmatched. Germline V gives CDR1 SEHNR, CDR2 FQNEAQ (reference sequence).

The chain carries TRBV7-9 and TRBJ1-5, with unresolved D. The CDR3 covers 14 residues. Trimming took 5 bases from V and 3 from J, leaving 11 bases between them. CDR1 is SEHNR and CDR2 is FQNEAQ in the germline V gene (reference sequence). The CDR3 nucleotides read TGTGCCAGCAGCCAGCCCGGGGTCAATCAGCCCCAGCATTTT. It encodes CASSQPGVNQPQHF.

This clonotype has a handful of counts. This chain joins TRBV7-7 and TRBJ2-2; a possible D gene is TRBD1 (6 bases). Trimming removed 6 bases at V and 6 bases at J, with 17 bases between. CDR1 SSHAT and CDR2 FNYEAQ come from the germline V gene (reference sequence). CDR3 size: 15 residues. The CDR3 bases are TGTGCCAGCAGACAAACAGGGAAAGTCCCCGGGGAGCTGTTTTTT. As protein: CASRQTGKVPGELFF.

There are a few counts of this clonotype. The CDR3 DNA reads as TGTGCCAGCAGCGTAGTTCCCTTATCGGTTGAGCAGTTCTTC. Encoded protein: CASSVVPLSVEQFF. V is TRBV9 and J is TRBJ2-1; D is ambiguous. The V gene's germline CDR1 is SGDLS and CDR2 YYNGEE. The V end was cut by 0 bases, the J end by 9 bases, with 13 bases between. There are 14 residues in the CDR3.

In its sample, this clonotype was seen many times. The CDR3 DNA reads as TGCGCCAGCAGCTTGGGTTGGGGATTTAACTACGAGCAGTACTTC. Encoded protein: CASSLGWGFNYEQYF. The V call is TRBV5-1, the J call TRBJ2-7; D remains ambiguous. Germline CDR1 reads SGHRS; CDR2 reads YFSETQ. Trimming pared 0 bases from V and 3 bases from J, leaving 13 bases between. The CDR3 runs 15 residues.

This clonotype was recorded at least ten times. This rearrangement joins TRBV12-3 or TRBV12-4 to TRBJ1-1; D uncertain. V was clipped by 1 base and J by 2 bases, with 5 bases between them. The length of the CDR3 is 13 residues. The CDR3 sequence is CASSLGYNTEAFF. Written as DNA, the CDR3 is TGTGCCAGCAGTTTAGGCTACAACACTGAAGCTTTCTTT.

This clonotype has a handful of counts. The chain employs TRBV5-1 and TRBJ2-1, with D perhaps matching TRBD2 (5 bases). CDR3 length: 13 amino acids. Germline V gene lookup returns CDR1 SGHRS and CDR2 YFSETQ. V lost 1 base to trimming and J lost 8 bases, with 10 bases between them. The CDR3 spells CASSLQLVYEQFF. CDR3 nucleotide sequence: TGCGCCAGCAGCTTGCAACTAGTGTATGAGCAGTTCTTC.

This clonotype was observed a handful of times. The genes are TRBV10-3 and TRBJ2-7; tentative D call: TRBD2 (5 bases). Germline assignment: CDR1 ENHRY and CDR2 SYGVKD. This CDR3 spans 15 amino acids. Trimming removed 0 bases from V and 2 bases from J, with 11 bases in between. The CDR3 region is CAISESMAGTYEQYF. CDR3 bases: TGTGCCATCAGTGAGTCGATGGCGGGCACCTACGAGCAGTACTTC.

J is TRBJ2-5 and V is TRBV2, with 7 bases aligning to TRBD2. J lost 5 bases, V lost 6 bases, and 6 bases had no gene match. The CDR3 covers 13 residues. Germline CDR1 SNHLY, CDR2 FYNNEI. CDR3 sequence: CASRRAGKETQYF. The DNA of the CDR3 is TGTGCCAGCAGACGAGCGGGAAAGGAGACCCAGTACTTC.

The table lists this clonotype with a few counts. V and J are TRBV20-1 and TRBJ1-1; D is uncertain. Germline loops: CDR1 DFQATT, CDR2 SNEGSKA (reference sequence). This CDR3 has 18 amino acids. V was cut by 5 bases and J by 0 bases, with 25 bases left in between. In DNA, the CDR3 is TGCAGTGCTTGGAACCTGGTATGGGCTGATGATTTGAACACTGAAGCTTTCTTT. Its protein is CSAWNLVWADDLNTEAFF.

The chain is built from TRBV11-2 and TRBJ2-7; perhaps D is TRBD1 or TRBD2 (6 bases each). V lost 2 bases, J lost 3 bases, and 23 bases lay in between. Germline V lookup: CDR1 SGHAT, CDR2 FQNNGV. This CDR3 is 18 amino acids long. CDR3 region: CASSLISRGRRDFYEQYF. For the CDR3, the DNA is TGTGCCAGCAGCTTAATCAGCCGGGGGCGGAGGGATTTCTACGAGCAGTACTTC.

The chain recombines TRBV11-2 with TRBJ2-1; D may be TRBD1 (5 bases). Trimming removed 1 base at V and 2 bases at J, with 12 bases between. In germline, CDR1 is SGHAT, CDR2 FQNNGV. The CDR3 runs to 16 residues. Here the CDR3 reads CASSLAGPHPYNEQFF. CDR3 DNA: TGTGCCAGCAGCTTAGCAGGGCCCCATCCCTACAATGAGCAGTTCTTC.

This chain connects TRBV10-3 to TRBJ2-7, with D perhaps TRBD1 (5 bases). V lost 0 bases, J lost 1 base, and 10 bases lay in between. The CDR3 loop spans 15 amino acids. Looked up from germline, CDR1 is ENHRY and CDR2 is SYGVKD. The CDR3 loop is CAISESGAGSYEQYF. The CDR3 DNA is TGTGCCATCAGTGAGTCAGGGGCAGGGTCCTACGAGCAGTACTTC.

The V call is TRBV4-1, the J call TRBJ2-1; TRBD1 matches at 8 bases. V trimming: 1 base; J trimming: 4 bases; junction bases outside the gene matches: 12. CDR3 length equals 18 residues. Germline lookup yields CDR1 MGHRA and CDR2 YSYEKL. As DNA, the CDR3 is TGCGCCAGCAGCCAAGCCGGGACAGGCTGGGGATTTTACAATGAGCAGTTCTTC. It codes for CASSQAGTGWGFYNEQFF.

The chain recombines TRBV5-6 with TRBJ1-2; 8 nucleotides match TRBD1. CDR3 length equals 15 residues. Per the germline V gene, CDR1 is SGHDT and CDR2 is YYEEEE. V gave up 0 bases and J gave up 0 bases; unmatched junction bases: 1. CDR3 coding DNA: TGTGCCAGCAGCTTGGCGGACAGGGCTAACTATGGCTACACCTTC. The encoded protein is CASSLADRANYGYTF.